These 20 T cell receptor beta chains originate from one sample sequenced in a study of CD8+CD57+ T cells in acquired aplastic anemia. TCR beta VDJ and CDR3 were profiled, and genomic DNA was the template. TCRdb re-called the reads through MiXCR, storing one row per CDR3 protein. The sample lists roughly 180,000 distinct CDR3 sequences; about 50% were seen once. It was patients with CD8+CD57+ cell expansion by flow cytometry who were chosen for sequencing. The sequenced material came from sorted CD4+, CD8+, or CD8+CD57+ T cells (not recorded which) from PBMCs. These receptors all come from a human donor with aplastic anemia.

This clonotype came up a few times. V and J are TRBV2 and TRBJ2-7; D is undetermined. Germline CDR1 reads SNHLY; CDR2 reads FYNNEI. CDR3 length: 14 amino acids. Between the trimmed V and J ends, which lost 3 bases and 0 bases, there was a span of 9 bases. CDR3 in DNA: TGTGCCAGCAGTGATGCCAGTTTCTCCTACGAGCAGTACTTC. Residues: CASSDASFSYEQYF.

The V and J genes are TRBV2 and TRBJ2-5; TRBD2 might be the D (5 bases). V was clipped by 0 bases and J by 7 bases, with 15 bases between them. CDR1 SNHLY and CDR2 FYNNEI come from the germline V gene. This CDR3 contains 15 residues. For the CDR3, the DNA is TGTGCCAGCAGTGAAGCGCTTGGGAGCCAAAGGACCCAGTACTTC. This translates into CASSEALGSQRTQYF.

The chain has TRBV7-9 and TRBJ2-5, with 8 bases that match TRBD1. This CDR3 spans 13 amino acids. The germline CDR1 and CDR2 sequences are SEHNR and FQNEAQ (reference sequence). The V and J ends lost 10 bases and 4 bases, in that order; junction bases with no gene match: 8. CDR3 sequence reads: CATRSTGGETQYF. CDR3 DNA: TGTGCCACCCGGTCCACAGGGGGAGAGACCCAGTACTTC.

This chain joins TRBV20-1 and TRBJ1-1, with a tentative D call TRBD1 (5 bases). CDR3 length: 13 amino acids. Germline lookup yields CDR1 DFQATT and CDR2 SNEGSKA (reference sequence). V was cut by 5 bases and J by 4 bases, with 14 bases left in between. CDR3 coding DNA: TGCAGTGCTGCGAGACAGATAAGCACTGAAGCTTTCTTT. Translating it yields CSAARQISTEAFF.

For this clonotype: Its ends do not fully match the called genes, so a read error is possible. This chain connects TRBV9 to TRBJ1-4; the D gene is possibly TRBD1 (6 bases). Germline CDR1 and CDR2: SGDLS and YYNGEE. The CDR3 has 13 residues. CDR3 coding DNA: TGCGCCAGCAACACGGGGGCAGGGGAAAAACTGTTTTTT. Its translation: CASNTGAGEKLFF. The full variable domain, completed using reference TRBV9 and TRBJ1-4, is DSGVTQTPKHLITATGQRVTLRCSPRSGDLSVYWYQQSLDQGLQFLIQYYNGEERAKGNILERFSAQQFPDLHSELNLSSLELGDSALYFCASNTGAGEKLFFGSGTQLSVL.

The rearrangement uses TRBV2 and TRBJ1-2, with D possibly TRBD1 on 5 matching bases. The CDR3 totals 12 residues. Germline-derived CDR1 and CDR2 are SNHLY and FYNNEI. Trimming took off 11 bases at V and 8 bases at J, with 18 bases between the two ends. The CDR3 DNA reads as TGTGCCCATTTACGGGGGAAGGCGGGCTACACCTTC. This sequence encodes CAHLRGKAGYTF.

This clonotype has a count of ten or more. CDR3 sequence: CASSVGVFNEQFF. The DNA for the CDR3 is TGTGCCAGCAGCGTGGGGGTGTTCAATGAGCAGTTCTTC. The chain has TRBV9 and TRBJ2-1; D may correspond to TRBD1 or TRBD2 (5 bases each). Trimming shortened V by 2 bases and J by 6 bases, and 9 bases separated the two germline ends. The CDR3 is made up of 13 amino acids. Germline loops: CDR1 SGDLS, CDR2 YYNGEE.

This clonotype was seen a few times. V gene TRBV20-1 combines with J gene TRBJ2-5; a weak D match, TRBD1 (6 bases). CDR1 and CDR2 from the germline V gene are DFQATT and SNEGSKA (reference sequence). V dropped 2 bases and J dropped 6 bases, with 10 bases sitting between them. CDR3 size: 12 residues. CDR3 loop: CSARSRGQTQYF. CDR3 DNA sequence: TGCAGTGCTAGAAGCAGGGGACAGACCCAGTACTTC.

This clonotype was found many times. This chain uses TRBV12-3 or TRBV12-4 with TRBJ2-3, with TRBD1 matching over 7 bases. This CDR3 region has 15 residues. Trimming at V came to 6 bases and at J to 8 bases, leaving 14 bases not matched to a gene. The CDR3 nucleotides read TGTGCCAGCAGCCCTCTCGGACAGGCATCAGGTACGCAGTATTTT. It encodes CASSPLGQASGTQYF.

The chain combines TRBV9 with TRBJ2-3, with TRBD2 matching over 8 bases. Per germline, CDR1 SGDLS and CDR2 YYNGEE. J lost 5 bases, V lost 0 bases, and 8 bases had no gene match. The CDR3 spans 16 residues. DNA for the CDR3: TGTGCCAGCAGCGTAGAGGCGGGAGGCGCTGGAGATACGCAGTATTTT. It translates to CASSVEAGGAGDTQYF.

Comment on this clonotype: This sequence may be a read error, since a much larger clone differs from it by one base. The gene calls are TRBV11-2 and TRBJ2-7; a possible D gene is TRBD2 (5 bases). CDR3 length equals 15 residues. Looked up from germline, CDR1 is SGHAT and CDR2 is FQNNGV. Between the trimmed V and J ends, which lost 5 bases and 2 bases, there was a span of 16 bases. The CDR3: CASSPYSDSTYEQYF. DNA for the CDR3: TGTGCCAGCAGCCCGTATTCGGACTCCACCTACGAGCAGTACTTC.

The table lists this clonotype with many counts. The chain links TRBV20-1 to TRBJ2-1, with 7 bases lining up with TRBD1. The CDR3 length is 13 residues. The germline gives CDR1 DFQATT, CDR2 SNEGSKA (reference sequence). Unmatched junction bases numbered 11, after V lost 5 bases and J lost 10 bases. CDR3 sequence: CSALAGTVGEQFF. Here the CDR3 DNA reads TGCAGTGCTTTAGCTGGGACAGTTGGGGAGCAGTTCTTC.

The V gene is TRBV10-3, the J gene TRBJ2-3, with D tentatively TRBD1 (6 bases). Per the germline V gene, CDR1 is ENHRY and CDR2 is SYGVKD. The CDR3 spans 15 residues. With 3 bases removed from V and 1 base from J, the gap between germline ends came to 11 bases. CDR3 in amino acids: CAISDKGVGTDTQYF. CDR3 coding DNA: TGTGCCATCAGTGATAAGGGGGTGGGCACAGATACGCAGTATTTT.

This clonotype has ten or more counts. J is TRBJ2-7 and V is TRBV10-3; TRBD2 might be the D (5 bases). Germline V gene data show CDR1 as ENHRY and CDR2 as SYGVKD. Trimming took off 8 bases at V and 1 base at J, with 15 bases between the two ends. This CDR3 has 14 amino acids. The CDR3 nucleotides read TGTGCCATCTCCAGAGCGGCATCTTCCTACGAGCAGTACTTC. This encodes CAISRAASSYEQYF.

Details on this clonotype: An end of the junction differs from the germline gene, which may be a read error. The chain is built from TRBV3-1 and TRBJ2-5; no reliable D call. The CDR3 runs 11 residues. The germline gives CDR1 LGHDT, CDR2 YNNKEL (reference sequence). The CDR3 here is CASGHVETQHF. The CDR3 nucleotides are TGTGCCAGCGGTCACGTCGAGACCCAGCACTTC.

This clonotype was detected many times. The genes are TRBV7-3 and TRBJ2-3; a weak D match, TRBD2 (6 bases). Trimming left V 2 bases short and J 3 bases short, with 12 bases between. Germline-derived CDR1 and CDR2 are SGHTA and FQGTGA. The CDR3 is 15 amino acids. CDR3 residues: CASSLQGTGTDTQYF. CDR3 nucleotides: TGTGCCAGCAGCTTACAAGGGACTGGAACAGATACGCAGTATTTT.

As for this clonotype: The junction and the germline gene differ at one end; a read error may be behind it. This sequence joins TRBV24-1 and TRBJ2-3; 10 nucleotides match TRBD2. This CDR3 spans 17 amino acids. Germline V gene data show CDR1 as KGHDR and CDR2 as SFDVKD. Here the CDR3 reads CASSLRAGGRSADTQYF. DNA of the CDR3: TGTGCCAGCAGTTTACGAGCGGGGGGGCGGAGTGCAGATACGCAGTATTTT.

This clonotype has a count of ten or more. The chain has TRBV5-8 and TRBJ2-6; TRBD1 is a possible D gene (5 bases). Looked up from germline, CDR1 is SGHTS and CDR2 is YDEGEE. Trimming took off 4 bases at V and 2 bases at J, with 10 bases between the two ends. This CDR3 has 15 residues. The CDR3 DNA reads TGTGCCAGCAGCAAAGGGGTGCCTGGGGCCAACGTCCTGACTTTC. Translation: CASSKGVPGANVLTF. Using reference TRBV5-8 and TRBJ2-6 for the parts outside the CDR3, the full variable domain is EAGVTQSPTHLIKTRGQQATLRCSPISGHTSVYWYQQALGLGLQFLLWYDEGEERNRGNFPPRFSGRQFPNYSSELNVNALELEDSALYLCASSKGVPGANVLTFGAGSRLTVL.

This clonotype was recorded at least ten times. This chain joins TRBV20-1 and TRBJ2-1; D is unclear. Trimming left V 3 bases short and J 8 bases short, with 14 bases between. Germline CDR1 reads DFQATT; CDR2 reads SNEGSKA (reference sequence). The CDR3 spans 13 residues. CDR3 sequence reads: CSASLQTGDEQFF. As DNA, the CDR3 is TGCAGTGCTAGTTTGCAGACGGGCGATGAGCAGTTCTTC.

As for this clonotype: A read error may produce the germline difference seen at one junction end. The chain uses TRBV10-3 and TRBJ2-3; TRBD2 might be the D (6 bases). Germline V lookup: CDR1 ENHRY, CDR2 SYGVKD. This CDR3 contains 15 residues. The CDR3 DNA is TGTGCCAGCAGTGACCGGGCGGGGAACACAGATACGCAGTATTTT. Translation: CASSDRAGNTDTQYF.